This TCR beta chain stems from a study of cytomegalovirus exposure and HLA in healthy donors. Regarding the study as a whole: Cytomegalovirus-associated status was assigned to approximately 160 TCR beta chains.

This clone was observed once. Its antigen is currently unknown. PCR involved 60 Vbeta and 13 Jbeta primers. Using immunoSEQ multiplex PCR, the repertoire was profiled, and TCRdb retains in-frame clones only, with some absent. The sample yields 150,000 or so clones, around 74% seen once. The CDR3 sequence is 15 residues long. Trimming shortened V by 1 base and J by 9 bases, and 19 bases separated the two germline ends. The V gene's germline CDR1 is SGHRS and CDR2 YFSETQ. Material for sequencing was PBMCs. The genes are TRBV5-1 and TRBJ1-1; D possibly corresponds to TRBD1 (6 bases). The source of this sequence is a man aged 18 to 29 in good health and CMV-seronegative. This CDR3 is CASSLTPEIQGKAFF. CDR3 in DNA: TGCGCCAGCAGCTTGACACCAGAGATTCAGGGGAAAGCTTTCTTT. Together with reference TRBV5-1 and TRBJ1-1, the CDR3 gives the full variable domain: KAGVTQTPRYLIKTRGQQVTLSCSPISGHRSVSWYQQTPGQGLQFLFEYFSETQRNKGNFPGRFSGRQFSNSRSEMNVSTLELGDSALYLCASSLTPEIQGKAFFGQGTRLTVV.